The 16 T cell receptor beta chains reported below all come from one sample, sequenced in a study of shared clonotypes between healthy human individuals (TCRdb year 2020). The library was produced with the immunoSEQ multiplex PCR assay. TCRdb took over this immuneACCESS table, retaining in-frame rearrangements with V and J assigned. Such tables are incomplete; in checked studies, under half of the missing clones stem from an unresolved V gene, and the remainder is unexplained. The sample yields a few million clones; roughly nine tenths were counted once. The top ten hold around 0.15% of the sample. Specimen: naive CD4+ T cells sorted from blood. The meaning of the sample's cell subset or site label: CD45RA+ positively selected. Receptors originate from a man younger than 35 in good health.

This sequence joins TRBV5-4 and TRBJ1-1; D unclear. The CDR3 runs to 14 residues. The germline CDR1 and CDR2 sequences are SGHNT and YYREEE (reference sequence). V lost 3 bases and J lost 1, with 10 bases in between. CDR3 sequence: CASSWARKNTEAFF. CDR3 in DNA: TGTGCCAGCAGCTGGGCTCGGAAGAACACTGAAGCTTTCTTT.

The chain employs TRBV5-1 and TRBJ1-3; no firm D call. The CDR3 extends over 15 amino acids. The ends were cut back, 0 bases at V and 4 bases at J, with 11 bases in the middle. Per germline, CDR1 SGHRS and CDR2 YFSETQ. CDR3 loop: CASSLDGIKGNTIYF. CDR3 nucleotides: TGCGCCAGCAGCTTGGATGGGATTAAAGGAAACACCATATATTTT.

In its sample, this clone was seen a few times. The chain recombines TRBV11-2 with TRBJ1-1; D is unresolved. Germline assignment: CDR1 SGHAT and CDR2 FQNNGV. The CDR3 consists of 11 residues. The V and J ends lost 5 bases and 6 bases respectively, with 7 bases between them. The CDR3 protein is CASSLYAEAFF. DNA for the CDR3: TGTGCCAGCAGCCTCTACGCTGAAGCTTTCTTT.

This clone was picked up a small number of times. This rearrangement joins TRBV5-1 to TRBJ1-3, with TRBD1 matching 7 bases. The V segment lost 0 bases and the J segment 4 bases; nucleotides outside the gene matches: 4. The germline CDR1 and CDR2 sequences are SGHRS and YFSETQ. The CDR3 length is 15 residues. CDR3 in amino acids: CASSLETGPGNTIYF. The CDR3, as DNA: TGCGCCAGCAGCTTGGAGACAGGGCCGGGAAACACCATATATTTT.

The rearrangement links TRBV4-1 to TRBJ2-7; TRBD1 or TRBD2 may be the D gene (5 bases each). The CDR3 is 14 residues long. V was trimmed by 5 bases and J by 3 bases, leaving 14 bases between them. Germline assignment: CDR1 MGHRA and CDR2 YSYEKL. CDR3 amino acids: CASSSDGTVYEQYF. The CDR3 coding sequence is TGCGCCAGCAGCTCAGACGGGACGGTCTACGAGCAGTACTTC.

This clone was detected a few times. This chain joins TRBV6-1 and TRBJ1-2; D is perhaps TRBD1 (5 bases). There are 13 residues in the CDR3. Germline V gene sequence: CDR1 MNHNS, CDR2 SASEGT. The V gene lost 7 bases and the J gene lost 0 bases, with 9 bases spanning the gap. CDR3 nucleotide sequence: TGTGCCAGCACCGACAGATCTAACTATGGCTACACCTTC. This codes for CASTDRSNYGYTF.

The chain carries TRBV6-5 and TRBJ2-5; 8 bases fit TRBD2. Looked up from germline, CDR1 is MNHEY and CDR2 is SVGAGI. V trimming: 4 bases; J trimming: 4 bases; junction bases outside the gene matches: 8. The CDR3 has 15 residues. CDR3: CASSSTGGPRETQYF. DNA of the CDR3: TGTGCCAGCAGTTCTACGGGGGGGCCGAGAGAGACCCAGTACTTC.

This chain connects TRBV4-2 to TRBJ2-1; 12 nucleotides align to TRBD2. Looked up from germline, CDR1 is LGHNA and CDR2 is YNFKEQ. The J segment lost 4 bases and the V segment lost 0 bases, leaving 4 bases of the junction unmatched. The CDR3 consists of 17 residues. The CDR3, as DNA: TGTGCCAGCAGCCAAGAAATCGGACTAGCGGGGTACAATGAGCAGTTCTTC. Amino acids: CASSQEIGLAGYNEQFF.

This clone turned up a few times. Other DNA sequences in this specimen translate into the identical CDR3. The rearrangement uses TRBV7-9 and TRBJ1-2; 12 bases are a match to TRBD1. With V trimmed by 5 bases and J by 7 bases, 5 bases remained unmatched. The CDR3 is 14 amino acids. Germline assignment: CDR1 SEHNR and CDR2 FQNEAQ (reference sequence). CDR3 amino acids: CASSPGQGAPGYTF. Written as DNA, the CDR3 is TGTGCCAGCAGCCCGGGACAGGGGGCCCCTGGCTACACCTTC.

The CDR3 bases are TGCGCCAGCAGCTTAAGCCGCAATGGCTATGGCTACACCTTC. Protein: CASSLSRNGYGYTF. The chain employs TRBV4-3 and TRBJ1-2; D gene uncertain. This CDR3 has 14 amino acids. Trimming left V 5 bases short and J 4 bases short, with 14 bases between. CDR1 and CDR2 from the germline V gene are LGHNA and YSLEER.

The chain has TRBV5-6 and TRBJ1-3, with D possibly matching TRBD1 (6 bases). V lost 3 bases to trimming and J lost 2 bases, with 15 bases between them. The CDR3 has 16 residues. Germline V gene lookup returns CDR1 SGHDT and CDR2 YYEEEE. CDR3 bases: TGTGCCAGCAGCTGGACAGTTTTGGGCACTGGAAACACCATATATTTT. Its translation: CASSWTVLGTGNTIYF.

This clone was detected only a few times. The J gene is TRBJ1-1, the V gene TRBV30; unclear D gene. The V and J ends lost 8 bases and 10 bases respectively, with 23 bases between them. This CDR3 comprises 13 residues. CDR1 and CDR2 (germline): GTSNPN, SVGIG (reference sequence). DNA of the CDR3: TGTGCCGGCGCGTCCGGGCCCCCTGGGAGAGCTTTCTTT. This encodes CAGASGPPGRAFF.

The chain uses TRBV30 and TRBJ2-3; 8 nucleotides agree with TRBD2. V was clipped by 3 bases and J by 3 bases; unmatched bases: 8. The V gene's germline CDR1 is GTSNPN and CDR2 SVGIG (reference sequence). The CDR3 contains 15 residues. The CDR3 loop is CAWSLGAGETDTQYF. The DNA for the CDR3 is TGTGCCTGGAGCCTCGGAGCGGGGGAAACAGATACGCAGTATTTT.

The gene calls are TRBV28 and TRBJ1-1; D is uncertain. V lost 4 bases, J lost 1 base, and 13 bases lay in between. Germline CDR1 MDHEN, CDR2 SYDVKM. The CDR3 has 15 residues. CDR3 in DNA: TGTGCCAGCAGTTCCGTCTGGATGGGGAACACTGAAGCTTTCTTT. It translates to CASSSVWMGNTEAFF.

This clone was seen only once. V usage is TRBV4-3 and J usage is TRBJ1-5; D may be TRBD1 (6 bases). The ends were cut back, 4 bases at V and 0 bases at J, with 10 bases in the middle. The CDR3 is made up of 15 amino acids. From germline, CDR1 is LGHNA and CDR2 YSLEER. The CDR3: CASSPEGDSNQPQHF. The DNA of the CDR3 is TGCGCCAGCAGCCCGGAGGGGGATAGCAATCAGCCCCAGCATTTT.

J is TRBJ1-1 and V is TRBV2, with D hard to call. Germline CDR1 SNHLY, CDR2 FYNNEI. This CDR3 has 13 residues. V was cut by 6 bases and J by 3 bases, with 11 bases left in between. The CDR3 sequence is CASSAQRYTEAFF. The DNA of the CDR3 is TGTGCCAGCAGCGCTCAAAGGTACACTGAAGCTTTCTTT.